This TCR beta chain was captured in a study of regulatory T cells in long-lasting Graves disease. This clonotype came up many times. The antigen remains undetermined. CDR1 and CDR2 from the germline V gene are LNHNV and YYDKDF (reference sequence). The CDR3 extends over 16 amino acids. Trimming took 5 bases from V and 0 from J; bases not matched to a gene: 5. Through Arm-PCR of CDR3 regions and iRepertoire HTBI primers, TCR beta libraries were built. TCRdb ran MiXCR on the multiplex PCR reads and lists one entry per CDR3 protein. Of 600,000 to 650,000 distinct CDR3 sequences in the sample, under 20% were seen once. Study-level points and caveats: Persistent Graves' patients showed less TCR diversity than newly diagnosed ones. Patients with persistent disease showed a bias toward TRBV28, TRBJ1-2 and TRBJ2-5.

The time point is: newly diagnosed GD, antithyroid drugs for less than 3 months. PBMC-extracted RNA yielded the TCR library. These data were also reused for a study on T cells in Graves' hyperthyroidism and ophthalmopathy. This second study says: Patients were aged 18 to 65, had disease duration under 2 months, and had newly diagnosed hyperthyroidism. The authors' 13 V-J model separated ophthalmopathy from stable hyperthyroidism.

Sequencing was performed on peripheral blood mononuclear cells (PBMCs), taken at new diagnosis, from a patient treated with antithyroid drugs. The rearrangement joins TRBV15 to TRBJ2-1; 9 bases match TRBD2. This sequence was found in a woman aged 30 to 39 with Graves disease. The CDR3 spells CATSGAGGNSYNEQFF. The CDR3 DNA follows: TGTGCCACCAGCGGAGCGGGAGGTAACTCCTACAATGAGCAGTTCTTC.